This T cell receptor beta chain was sequenced during a study of blood T cell repertoires in COVID-19. Turning to the study itself: PBMCs, B-cell-depleted T cells, or T cells were the source of the cDNA or gDNA that made up the material.

Some clones are missing from TCRdb's copy, which holds only in-frame ones; the method was immunoSEQ multiplex PCR. The sample yields under 250,000 clones, approximately 90% seen once. Those enrolled in Seattle joined during active infection and were followed longitudinally afterward. Germline V gives CDR1 SGHRS, CDR2 YFSETQ. This CDR3 contains 15 residues. Trimming removed 5 bases at V and 3 bases at J, with 15 bases between. The sequence derives from a man aged 55 to 70 with COVID-19, enrolled during active disease. The J gene is TRBJ1-3, the V gene TRBV5-1; D perhaps matches TRBD1 (6 bases). The sample comprised peripheral blood. The DNA of the CDR3 is TGCGCCAGCAGATATGACAGGAAAAATGGAAACACCATATATTTT. Translation gives CASRYDRKNGNTIYF.